Listed here are 21 T cell receptor beta chains from one sample, sequenced in a study of blood T cell repertoires in COVID-19. Sequencing used immunoSEQ multiplex PCR; TCRdb keeps in-frame clones, though not all of them. Among about 80,000 clones listed, 88% were seen once. The material sequenced was peripheral blood. These receptors were obtained from a woman of 80 years or more with acute or convalescent COVID-19.

J is TRBJ1-4 and V is TRBV11-2; D is unclear. The ends were cut back, 5 bases at V and 6 bases at J, with 10 bases in the middle. The CDR3 has 13 amino acids. Germline V gives CDR1 SGHAT, CDR2 FQNNGV. The CDR3 nucleotides read TGTGCCAGCAGCGAATCACTGCATGAAAAACTGTTTTTT. Translated: CASSESLHEKLFF.

The chain is built from TRBV18 and TRBJ1-2; tentative D call: TRBD1 (5 bases). The length of the CDR3 is 15 residues. The V gene lost 3 bases and the J gene lost 6 bases, with 17 bases spanning the gap. From germline, CDR1 is KGHSH and CDR2 LQKENI. CDR3 amino acids: CASSPGQLNIDGYTF. CDR3 nucleotides: TGTGCCAGCTCACCGGGGCAGCTTAATATAGATGGCTACACCTTC.

This chain uses TRBV5-1 with TRBJ1-4, with a possible D match to TRBD1 (5 bases). The V gene's germline CDR1 is SGHRS and CDR2 YFSETQ. Trimming stripped 4 bases from V and 0 bases from J, with 10 bases between. CDR3 length: 15 residues. CDR3 sequence (DNA): TGCGCCAGCAGCGGGTCGACAGCAACTAATGAAAAACTGTTTTTT. Its protein is CASSGSTATNEKLFF.

The gene calls are TRBV25-1 and TRBJ2-7; D perhaps matches TRBD1 (6 bases). With 3 bases removed from V and 2 bases from J, the gap between germline ends came to 11 bases. This CDR3 contains 14 residues. Germline V gives CDR1 MGHDK, CDR2 SYGVNS. The CDR3 spells CASSEKGHTYEQYF. The CDR3 DNA is TGTGCCAGCAGTGAGAAGGGACACACCTACGAGCAGTACTTC.

V and J are TRBV19 and TRBJ2-1; D gene unclear. The CDR3 covers 11 residues. Germline V gives CDR1 LNHDA, CDR2 SQIVND (reference sequence). Trimming cost V 6 bases and J 4 bases, with 4 bases left between them. CDR3 amino acids: CASSLYNEQFF. CDR3 DNA sequence: TGTGCCAGTAGCCTGTACAATGAGCAGTTCTTC.

This clone was detected only once. This chain joins TRBV30 and TRBJ1-2; D remains ambiguous. CDR1 is GTSNPN, CDR2 SVGIG, per germline (reference sequence). Trimming shortened V by 0 bases and J by 8 bases, and 16 bases separated the two germline ends. The CDR3 covers 14 residues. The CDR3 spells CAWSVDAGSGGYTF. In DNA, the CDR3 is TGTGCCTGGAGTGTAGACGCGGGGTCGGGAGGCTACACCTTC.

This clone was observed once. This chain connects TRBV5-1 to TRBJ1-1; TRBD1 matches 7 bases. The CDR3 is 14 amino acids. The J segment lost 6 bases and the V segment lost 7 bases, leaving 12 bases of the junction unmatched. Per the germline V gene, CDR1 is SGHRS and CDR2 is YFSETQ. CDR3 sequence (DNA): TGCGCCAGCGGGAGAGATGACAGGGCACCTGAAGCTTTCTTT. Protein: CASGRDDRAPEAFF. Based on the CDR3 plus reference TRBV5-1 and TRBJ1-1, the full variable domain is KAGVTQTPRYLIKTRGQQVTLSCSPISGHRSVSWYQQTPGQGLQFLFEYFSETQRNKGNFPGRFSGRQFSNSRSEMNVSTLELGDSALYLCASGRDDRAPEAFFGQGTRLTVV.

The chain has TRBV4-2 and TRBJ2-2; the match to TRBD2 covers 8 bases. The CDR3 contains 17 residues. The V gene end was trimmed by 1 base and the J gene end by 5 bases; junction bases not matched to a gene: 9. Per the germline V gene, CDR1 is LGHNA and CDR2 is YNFKEQ. CDR3 loop: CASSQGDGRAGTGELFF. Here the CDR3 DNA reads TGTGCCAGCAGCCAAGGGGACGGGAGGGCCGGAACCGGGGAGCTGTTTTTT.

This chain links TRBV10-2 with TRBJ1-1, with D unclear. V shed 10 bases and J shed 2 bases, with 14 bases lying between them. This CDR3 has 13 residues. Germline assignment: CDR1 WSHSY and CDR2 SAAADI. The DNA for the CDR3 is TGCGCCACCGCATCACAGATTAACACTGAAGCTTTCTTT. Amino acids: CATASQINTEAFF.

The genes are TRBV2 and TRBJ1-5; perhaps TRBD1 as D (6 bases). Germline-derived CDR1 and CDR2 are SNHLY and FYNNEI. The V end lost 3 bases, the J end lost 3 bases, and 21 bases lay between the germline ends. The CDR3 totals 18 residues. As DNA, the CDR3 is TGTGCCAGCAGTGACAGGTATGGGGGCAGCTACTCCAATCAGCCCCAGCATTTT. It yields the protein CASSDRYGGSYSNQPQHF.

The chain uses TRBV7-3 and TRBJ2-5, with unresolved D. Trimming removed 2 bases from V and 0 bases from J, with 7 bases in between. The CDR3 length is 14 residues. The V gene's germline CDR1 is SGHTA and CDR2 FQGTGA. The CDR3 loop reads CASSLFGNQETQYF. The CDR3 DNA is TGTGCCAGCAGCTTATTTGGCAACCAAGAGACCCAGTACTTC.

The rearrangement links TRBV29-1 to TRBJ1-1; D perhaps matches TRBD1 (6 bases). The V end lost 7 bases, the J end lost 2 bases, and 14 bases lay between the germline ends. CDR3 length: 13 residues. Germline CDR1 reads SQVTM; CDR2 reads ANQGSEA. This CDR3 is CSDRTDRNTEAFF. DNA for the CDR3: TGCAGCGATAGGACAGACAGAAACACTGAAGCTTTCTTT.

This chain joins TRBV5-1 and TRBJ1-6, with 11 bases identical to TRBD1. CDR1 is SGHRS and CDR2 is YFSETQ in the germline V gene. The CDR3 is 14 amino acids. The junction had 1 base not matched to a gene; V was cut back by 2 bases and J by 9 bases. The CDR3 DNA reads as TGCGCCAGCAGCTTAGGGACAGGGGGTTCACCCCTCCACTTT. It yields the protein CASSLGTGGSPLHF.

The chain recombines TRBV5-1 with TRBJ1-4, with D possibly matching TRBD1 (5 bases). The CDR3 spans 16 residues. Trimming cost V 0 bases and J 8 bases, with 17 bases left between them. Germline V gives CDR1 SGHRS, CDR2 YFSETQ. In DNA, the CDR3 is TGCGCCAGCAGCTTGGGGGACTACACCTCGACGGAAAAACTGTTTTTT. It translates to CASSLGDYTSTEKLFF.

The CDR3 reads CASSDFGSYNEQFF. The CDR3 nucleotides read TGTGCCAGCAGTGATTTCGGCTCCTACAATGAGCAGTTCTTC. The chain is built from TRBV25-1 and TRBJ2-1; no clear D. Germline loops: CDR1 MGHDK, CDR2 SYGVNS. The CDR3 loop spans 14 amino acids. V shed 3 bases and J shed 0 bases, with 6 bases lying between them.

The V call is TRBV5-1, the J call TRBJ2-2, with 9 nucleotides matching TRBD2. V dropped 2 bases and J dropped 4; count of bases not matched to a gene: 9. Germline V lookup: CDR1 SGHRS, CDR2 YFSETQ. This CDR3 is 17 amino acids long. CDR3 sequence: CASSFGASSGSTGELFF. The DNA of the CDR3 is TGCGCCAGCAGCTTCGGTGCGAGTAGCGGGAGCACCGGGGAGCTGTTTTTT.

This chain's CDR3 is CASSPRTAWEQYF. The CDR3 DNA is TGTGCCAGCAGCCCTCGGACAGCATGGGAGCAGTACTTC. The V call is TRBV7-8, the J call TRBJ2-7, with a tentative D call TRBD1 (6 bases). Per the germline V gene, CDR1 is SGHVS and CDR2 is FQNEAQ. Trimming stripped 5 bases from V and 7 bases from J, with 15 bases between. The length of the CDR3 is 13 residues.

This CDR3 reads CASSPGPTGNEAFF. In nucleotides, the CDR3 is TGTGCCAGCTCACCGGGGCCCACAGGGAATGAAGCTTTCTTT. V usage is TRBV18 and J usage is TRBJ1-1, with D tentatively TRBD1 (6 bases). Per germline, CDR1 KGHSH and CDR2 LQKENI. V dropped 3 bases and J dropped 7 bases, with 15 bases sitting between them. The CDR3 contains 14 residues.

The chain has TRBV12-5 and TRBJ2-3; D may be TRBD1 (6 bases). Between the trimmed V and J ends, which lost 3 bases and 5 bases, there was a span of 9 bases. Germline values: CDR1 LGHNT, CDR2 FRNRAP. The CDR3 has 13 residues. The CDR3 bases are TGTGCTAGTGGTTTCTTACAGGGAGATACGCAGTATTTT. Translation: CASGFLQGDTQYF.

V and J are TRBV6-2 or TRBV6-3 and TRBJ2-7; 8 nucleotides align to TRBD2. Germline V lookup: CDR1 MNHEY, CDR2 SVGEGT. V was pared by 0 bases and J by 2 bases, with 3 bases of the junction left unmatched. This CDR3 has 15 amino acids. CDR3 amino acids: CASSYSSGDAYEQYF. DNA of the CDR3: TGTGCCAGCAGTTACTCTAGCGGGGACGCCTACGAGCAGTACTTC.

This chain uses TRBV7-6 with TRBJ1-2, with TRBD1 matching over 8 bases. Unmatched junction bases numbered 8, after V lost 5 bases and J lost 6 bases. The CDR3 length is 14 residues. CDR1 and CDR2 from the germline V gene are SGHVS and FNYEAQ. CDR3 sequence reads: CASSPRGQVNGYTF. The CDR3 nucleotides read TGTGCCAGCAGCCCCAGGGGACAGGTTAATGGCTACACCTTC.